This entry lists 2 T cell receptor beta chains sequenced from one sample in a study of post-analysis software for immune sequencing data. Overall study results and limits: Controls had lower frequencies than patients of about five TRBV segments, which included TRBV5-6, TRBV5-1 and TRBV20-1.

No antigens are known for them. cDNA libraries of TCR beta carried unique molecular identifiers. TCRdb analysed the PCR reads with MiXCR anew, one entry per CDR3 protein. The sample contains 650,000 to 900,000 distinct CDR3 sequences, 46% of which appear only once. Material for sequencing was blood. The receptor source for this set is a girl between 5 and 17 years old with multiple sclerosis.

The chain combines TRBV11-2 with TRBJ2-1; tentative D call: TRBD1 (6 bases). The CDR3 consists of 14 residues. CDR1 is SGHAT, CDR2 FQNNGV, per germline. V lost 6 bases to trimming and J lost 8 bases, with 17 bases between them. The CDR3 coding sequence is TGTGCCAGCAGGTTACTAGTAGGGGGACATGAGCAGTTCTTC. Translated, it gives CASRLLVGGHEQFF.

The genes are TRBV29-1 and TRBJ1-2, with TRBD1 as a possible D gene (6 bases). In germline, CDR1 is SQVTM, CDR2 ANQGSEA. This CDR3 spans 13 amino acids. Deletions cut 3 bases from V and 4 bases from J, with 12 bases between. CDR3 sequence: CSVDTGSGYGYTF. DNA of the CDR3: TGCAGCGTTGATACAGGGAGCGGCTATGGCTACACCTTC.